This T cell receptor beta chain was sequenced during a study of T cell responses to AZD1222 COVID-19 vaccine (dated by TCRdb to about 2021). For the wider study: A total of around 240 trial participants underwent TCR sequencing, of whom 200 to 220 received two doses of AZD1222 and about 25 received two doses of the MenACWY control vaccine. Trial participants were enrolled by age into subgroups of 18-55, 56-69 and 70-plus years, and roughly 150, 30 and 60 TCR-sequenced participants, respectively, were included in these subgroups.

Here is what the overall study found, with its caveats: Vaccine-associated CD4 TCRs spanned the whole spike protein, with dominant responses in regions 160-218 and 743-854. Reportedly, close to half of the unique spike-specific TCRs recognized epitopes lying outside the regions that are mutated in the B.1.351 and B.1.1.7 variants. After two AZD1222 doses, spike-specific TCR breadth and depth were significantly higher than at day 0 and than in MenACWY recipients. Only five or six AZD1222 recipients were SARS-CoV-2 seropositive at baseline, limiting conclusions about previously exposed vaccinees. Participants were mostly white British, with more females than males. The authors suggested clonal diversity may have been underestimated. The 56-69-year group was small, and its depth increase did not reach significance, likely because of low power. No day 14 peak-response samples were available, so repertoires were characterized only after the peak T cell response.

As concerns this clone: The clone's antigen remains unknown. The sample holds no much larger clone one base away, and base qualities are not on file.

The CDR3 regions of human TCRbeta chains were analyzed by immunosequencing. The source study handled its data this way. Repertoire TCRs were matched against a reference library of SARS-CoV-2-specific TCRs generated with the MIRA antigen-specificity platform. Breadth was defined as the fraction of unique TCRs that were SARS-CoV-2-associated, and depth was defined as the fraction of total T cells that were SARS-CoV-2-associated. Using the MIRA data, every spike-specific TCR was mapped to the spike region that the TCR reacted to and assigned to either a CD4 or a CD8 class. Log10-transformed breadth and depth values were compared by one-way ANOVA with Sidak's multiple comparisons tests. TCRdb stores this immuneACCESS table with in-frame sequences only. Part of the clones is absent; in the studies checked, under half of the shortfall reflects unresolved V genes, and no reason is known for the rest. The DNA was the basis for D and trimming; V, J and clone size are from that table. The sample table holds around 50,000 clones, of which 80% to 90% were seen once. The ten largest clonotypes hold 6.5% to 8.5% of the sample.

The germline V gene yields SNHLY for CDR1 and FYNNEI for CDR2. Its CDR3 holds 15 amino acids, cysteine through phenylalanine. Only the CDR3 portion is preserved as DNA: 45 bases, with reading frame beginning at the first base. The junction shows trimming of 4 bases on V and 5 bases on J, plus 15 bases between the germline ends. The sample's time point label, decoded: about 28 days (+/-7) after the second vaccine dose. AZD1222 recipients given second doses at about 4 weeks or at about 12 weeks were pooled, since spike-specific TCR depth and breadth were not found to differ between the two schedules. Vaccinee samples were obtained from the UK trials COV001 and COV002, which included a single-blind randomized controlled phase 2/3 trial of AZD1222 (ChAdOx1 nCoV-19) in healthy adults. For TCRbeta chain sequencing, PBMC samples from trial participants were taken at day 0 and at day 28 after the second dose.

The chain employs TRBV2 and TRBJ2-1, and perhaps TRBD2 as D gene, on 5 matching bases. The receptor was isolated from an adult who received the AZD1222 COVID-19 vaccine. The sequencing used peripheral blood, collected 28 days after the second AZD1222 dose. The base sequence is TGTGCCAGCAGTGTAAGCGGAAAGGGTAACAATGAGCAGTTCTTC. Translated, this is CASSVSGKGNNEQFF.